One and the same sample provided the 19 T cell receptor beta chains below, sequenced in a study of T cells in Graves' hyperthyroidism and ophthalmopathy (dated by TCRdb to about 2019). Receptor libraries were prepared by multiplex PCR. Instrument used: Illumina HiSeq 2000. The TCR beta CDR3 regions were amplified from the RNA transcripts. A first-round RT-PCR of the TCR CDR3 used the HTBI primer set with the Qiagen OneStep RT-PCR kit. In TCRdb, the public reads were trimmed at Q25 with fastp and aligned with MiXCR, with productive beta chains retained. Each entry is one CDR3 protein sequence, shown with its most common DNA and genes. The sample contains 650,000 to 800,000 distinct CDR3 sequences, about 45% of them found a single time. Approximately 7.2% of the sample is taken by the ten largest. The sequenced sample consisted of peripheral blood or thyroid tissue (not recorded which). The receptors originated from an adult man with Graves' disease, either hyperthyroidism or ophthalmopathy (not recorded which).

The V gene is TRBV7-6, the J gene TRBJ1-4; TRBD1 agrees at 7 bases. Germline V CDR1 and CDR2: SGHVS, FNYEAQ. With V trimmed by 5 bases and J by 2 bases, 11 bases remained unmatched. This CDR3 comprises 17 residues. The DNA for the CDR3 is TGTGCCAGCAGCCCGGACAGGCAGGGGATGACTAATGAAAAACTGTTTTTT. It translates to CASSPDRQGMTNEKLFF.

This clonotype was seen a handful of times. The V and J genes are TRBV5-4 and TRBJ2-2, with 10 positions matching TRBD1. The CDR3 covers 15 residues. V gave up 3 bases and J gave up 5 bases; unmatched junction bases: 4. Germline V gene lookup returns CDR1 SGHNT and CDR2 YYREEE (reference sequence). CDR3 residues: CASSSGTGATGELFF. DNA of the CDR3: TGTGCCAGCAGCTCCGGGACAGGGGCGACCGGGGAGCTGTTTTTT.

This clonotype was recorded once. This chain connects TRBV20-1 to TRBJ2-6; D may be TRBD2 (5 bases). Trimming stripped 6 bases from V and 0 bases from J, with 12 bases between. The CDR3 is 15 residues long. Germline assignment: CDR1 DFQATT and CDR2 SNEGSKA (reference sequence). The CDR3 bases are TGCAGTGCACTAGAGGGCGGCTCTGGGGCCAACGTCCTGACTTTC. Its translation: CSALEGGSGANVLTF.

The chain employs TRBV7-9 and TRBJ1-5; a possible D gene is TRBD1 (6 bases). The CDR3 has 16 residues. Germline CDR1 reads SEHNR; CDR2 reads FQNEAQ (reference sequence). V was pared by 3 bases and J by 2 bases, with 14 bases between. The CDR3 DNA sequence: TGTGCCAGCAGCTTCGAAACCGGGACACGCAATCAGCCCCAGCATTTT. It specifies CASSFETGTRNQPQHF.

This clonotype occurred many times. This chain's CDR3 is CASSPTDSVEAFF. The CDR3 bases are TGTGCCAGCAGCCCAACGGACAGCGTTGAAGCTTTCTTT. The chain couples TRBV7-8 to TRBJ1-1, with a tentative D call TRBD1 (6 bases). CDR3 size: 13 residues. The germline CDR1 and CDR2 sequences are SGHVS and FQNEAQ. Trimming left V 5 bases short and J 7 bases short, with 14 bases between. The whole variable domain, filled in from reference TRBV7-8 and TRBJ1-1, reads GAGVSQSPRYKVAKRGQDVALRCDPISGHVSLFWYQQALGQGPEFLTYFQNEAQLDKSGLPSDRFFAERPEGSVSTLKIQRTQQEDSAVYLCASSPTDSVEAFFGQGTRLTVV.

This clonotype was recorded a few times. The rearrangement uses TRBV6-5 and TRBJ1-1, with D unclear. Germline V gene sequence: CDR1 MNHEY, CDR2 SVGAGI. CDR3 length: 12 amino acids. V was cut by 2 bases and J by 5 bases, with 6 bases left in between. The CDR3 nucleotides are TGTGCCAGCAGTTACGGTACGACTGAAGCTTTCTTT. Protein: CASSYGTTEAFF.

This clonotype was counted only a few times. This chain joins TRBV20-1 and TRBJ1-4; 7 nucleotides agree with TRBD1. Trimming at V came to 5 bases and at J to 4 bases, leaving 4 bases not matched to a gene. CDR3 length: 13 residues. Germline V gives CDR1 DFQATT, CDR2 SNEGSKA (reference sequence). CDR3 DNA: TGCAGTGCTCCGGGACAGATTAATGAAAAACTGTTTTTT. It is translated as CSAPGQINEKLFF.

This clonotype was seen only a few times. This chain connects TRBV7-9 to TRBJ2-7, with a tentative D call TRBD1 (5 bases). Germline lookup yields CDR1 SEHNR and CDR2 FQNEAQ (reference sequence). The CDR3 is 15 amino acids. Trimming took 0 bases from V and 3 from J, leaving 12 bases between them. The CDR3 spells CASSLAGAPFYEQYF. In DNA, the CDR3 is TGTGCCAGCAGCTTAGCAGGGGCCCCTTTCTACGAGCAGTACTTC.

This clonotype was seen at least ten times. The chain links TRBV15 to TRBJ1-1, with D maybe TRBD1 (6 bases). The CDR3 is 14 residues long. The V end was cut by 4 bases, the J end by 4 bases, with 13 bases between. The germline V gene has CDR1 LNHNV and CDR2 YYDKDF (reference sequence). The CDR3 region is CATSTEGGITEAFF. The CDR3, as DNA: TGTGCCACCAGCACCGAGGGGGGGATCACTGAAGCTTTCTTT.

J is TRBJ1-4 and V is TRBV20-1; D may be TRBD1 (6 bases). The V gene lost 3 bases and the J gene lost 7 bases, with 12 bases spanning the gap. From germline, CDR1 is DFQATT and CDR2 SNEGSKA (reference sequence). This CDR3 is 13 amino acids long. The CDR3 sequence: CSASVQGGEKLFF. CDR3 sequence (DNA): TGCAGTGCTAGTGTACAGGGCGGTGAAAAACTGTTTTTT.

V is TRBV7-9 and J is TRBJ1-4; no reliable D call. Germline CDR1 is SEHNR and CDR2 is FQNEAQ (reference sequence). The V end was cut by 5 bases, the J end by 2 bases, with 9 bases between. The CDR3 loop spans 14 amino acids. CDR3 coding DNA: TGTGCCAGCAGCCTGACATCTACTAATGAAAAACTGTTTTTT. It translates to CASSLTSTNEKLFF.

This clonotype was detected a few times. The V and J genes are TRBV2 and TRBJ1-6; no reliable D call. This CDR3 region has 18 residues. CDR1 and CDR2 from the germline V gene are SNHLY and FYNNEI. Trimming pared 8 bases from V and 4 bases from J, leaving 24 bases between. CDR3 nucleotide sequence: TGTGCCAGCGCTGGGCTCCGAACGGGATGGGTATATAATTCACCCCTCCACTTT. Protein: CASAGLRTGWVYNSPLHF. Variable domain in full (rest from reference TRBV2 and TRBJ1-6): EPEVTQTPSHQVTQMGQEVILRCVPISNHLYFYWYRQILGQKVEFLVSFYNNEISEKSEIFDDQFSVERPDGSNFTLKIRSTKLEDSAMYFCASAGLRTGWVYNSPLHFGNGTRLTVT.

With respect to this clonotype: The junction differs from germline at one of its ends, possibly a read error. The J gene is TRBJ2-7, the V gene TRBV29-1, with 9 bases matching TRBD1. The CDR3 extends over 12 amino acids. Germline CDR1 is SQVTM and CDR2 is ANQGSEA. The CDR3 DNA follows: TGCAGGGTTGGGACAGGGTTGTACGAGCAGTACTTC. Amino acids: CRVGTGLYEQYF.

This clonotype was picked up many times. The V gene is TRBV10-1, the J gene TRBJ1-4; D gene uncertain. CDR3 length: 13 residues. Trimming pared 3 bases from V and 8 bases from J, leaving 10 bases between. CDR1 is WNHNN and CDR2 is SYGVQD in the germline V gene (reference sequence). CDR3 sequence (DNA): TGCGCCAGCAGTGATGGGGTAGGGGAAAAACTGTTTTTT. Translating it yields CASSDGVGEKLFF.

CDR3 DNA sequence: TGTGCCAGCAGCGCCATGGGGGGACGGATGAACACTGAAGCTTTCTTT. Amino acid sequence: CASSAMGGRMNTEAFF. The V and J genes are TRBV9 and TRBJ1-1; maybe TRBD1 (5 bases). The germline V gene encodes CDR1 SGDLS and CDR2 YYNGEE. The V gene lost 3 bases and the J gene lost 0 bases, with 15 bases spanning the gap. This CDR3 comprises 16 residues.

Of note for this clonotype: A much larger clone sits a single nucleotide away, making a read error possible. The genes are TRBV11-1 and TRBJ2-7; D call uncertain. CDR1 and CDR2 from the germline V gene are SGHAT and FQDESV (reference sequence). The CDR3 loop spans 14 amino acids. CDR3 sequence reads: CASSLVSYSCEQYF. The CDR3 DNA reads TGTGCCAGCAGCTTAGTTTCGTACTCCTGCGAGCAGTACTTC.

Concerning this clonotype: A read error may explain this, as a much larger clone is one base away. This chain connects TRBV29-1 to TRBJ1-4; D not resolved. This CDR3 is built from 17 residues. Per the germline V gene, CDR1 is SQVTM and CDR2 is ANQGSEA. V lost 7 bases, J lost 8 bases, and 29 bases lay in between. The CDR3 sequence: CSGTGREAGTDWEKLFF. CDR3 DNA sequence: TGCAGCGGTACCGGACGGGAGGCTGGCACAGATTGGGAAAAACTGTTTTTT.

This clonotype was detected only a few times. The J gene is TRBJ1-6, the V gene TRBV7-8; D is undetermined. CDR3 length equals 13 residues. Germline V gives CDR1 SGHVS, CDR2 FQNEAQ. V lost 1 base and J lost 13, with 11 bases in between. The CDR3: CASSLDAGRPLHF. The CDR3 bases are TGTGCCAGCAGCTTAGATGCCGGTAGGCCCCTCCACTTT.

This rearrangement joins TRBV25-1 to TRBJ1-2, with 9 bases that match TRBD1. The junction had 18 bases not matched to a gene; V was cut back by 6 bases and J by 4 bases. The CDR3 length is 18 residues. Per germline, CDR1 MGHDK and CDR2 SYGVNS. In nucleotides, the CDR3 is TGTGCCAGCAGGGCCATGCCGGACAGGGGACGGCCGACCTATGGCTACACCTTC. Amino acid sequence: CASRAMPDRGRPTYGYTF.